This T cell receptor (beta chain) is drawn from a study of blood T cell repertoires in COVID-19. At the level of the study: Material from acute and convalescent COVID-19 was sourced from the United States, Italy and Spain. Sources were T cells, B-cell-depleted T cells, or PBMCs; the material itself was cDNA or gDNA.

CDR3 length equals 13 residues. Trimming cost V 4 bases and J 7 bases, with 13 bases left between them. Germline V gene sequence: CDR1 LGHDT, CDR2 YNNKEL (reference sequence). Source study methods: Amplified reference gene primers provided the basis for estimating nucleated cell counts. Data came from immunoSEQ multiplex PCR; TCRdb stores just in-frame clones and leaves some out. V, J and clone size reflect that table, while D and trimming were determined from the DNA. Of about 290,000 clones listed, 85% are singletons. Sequences were obtained from peripheral blood. The genes are TRBV3-1 (or the pseudogene TRBV3-2) and TRBJ1-1; D gene unclear. The clonotype originates from a woman between 50 and 59 years old with active or convalescent COVID-19. DNA of the CDR3: TGTGCCAGCAGCCCGTGGGGAGGCCTTGAAGCTTTCTTT. Translating gives CASSPWGGLEAFF.